The 14 T cell receptor beta chains listed next were all sequenced from one sample in a study of blood T cells in healthy people across ages. With a J-beta primer mix and a sample-barcoded 5' primer, a second PCR ran about 6 to 11 cycles. MiXCR, applied by TCRdb to the 5' RACE reads, yields one record per CDR3 protein. The data hold about 800,000 distinct CDR3 sequences, with about 25% observed a single time. Separately, the same data were catalogued under a study of T cells of mothers and their children.

The material sequenced was blood. The receptors here all came from a boy between 5 and 17 years old in good health.

With respect to this clonotype: Since no conserved phenylalanine or tryptophan closes the CDR3, a read error is the likely cause. V and J are TRBV12-3 or TRBV12-4 and TRBJ2-3; D remains unclear. V dropped 3 bases and J dropped 0 bases, with 4 bases sitting between them. The CDR3 has 13 residues. The CDR3 is CASSFASTDTQYS. CDR3 in DNA: TGTGCCAGCAGTTTTGCTAGCACAGATACGCAGTATTCC.

The gene calls are TRBV20-1 and TRBJ2-7; 8 bases match TRBD2. Germline CDR1 reads DFQATT; CDR2 reads SNEGSKA (reference sequence). The V and J ends lost 3 bases and 5 bases, in that order; junction bases with no gene match: 12. CDR3 size: 15 residues. In DNA, the CDR3 is TGCAGTGCTAGGGTAGCGGGACTGATGGAAAACGAGCAGTACTTC. Its protein product is CSARVAGLMENEQYF.

The V gene is TRBV4-1, the J gene TRBJ2-5, with D unclear. Matching the DNA end better, TRBJ2-7 makes the J call doubtful. The germline CDR1 and CDR2 sequences are MGHRA and YSYEKL. This CDR3 region has 14 residues. The CDR3 DNA sequence: TGCGCCAGCAGCCAAGAGCCCAGGAGCTACGAGCAGTACTTC. Amino acid sequence: CASSQEPRSYEQYF.

This chain connects TRBV12-3 or TRBV12-4 to TRBJ2-2, with 9 bases lining up with TRBD1. The CDR3 has 13 amino acids. V lost 4 bases and J lost 6; bases outside the gene matches: 0. The CDR3 coding sequence is TGTGCCAGCAGTTACAGGGGGCCCGGGGAGCTGTTTTTT. Its protein product is CASSYRGPGELFF.

This chain uses TRBV4-2 with TRBJ2-5; no reliable D call. The DNA matches TRBJ2-7 better at its end, which makes the J call doubtful. Germline V gene lookup returns CDR1 LGHNA and CDR2 YNFKEQ. The CDR3 covers 13 residues. CDR3 sequence (DNA): TGTGCCAGCAGCCAAGAGATCCACTACGAGCAGTACTTC. Translated: CASSQEIHYEQYF.

The table lists this clonotype with a few counts. This chain connects TRBV6-5 to TRBJ2-1; 9 bases match TRBD1. The CDR3 has 15 amino acids. The V gene end was trimmed by 0 bases and the J gene end by 6 bases; junction bases not matched to a gene: 3. Germline V gives CDR1 MNHEY, CDR2 SVGAGI. CDR3 sequence: CASSYSGTGINEQFF. CDR3 in DNA: TGTGCCAGCAGTTACTCGGGGACAGGGATCAATGAGCAGTTCTTC.

As regards this clonotype: At one end the junction does not follow the germline gene, possibly because of a read error. The genes are TRBV7-9 and TRBJ2-7, with D possibly being TRBD1 (6 bases). CDR1 SEHNR and CDR2 FQNEAQ come from the germline V gene (reference sequence). This CDR3 has 18 amino acids. The DNA of the CDR3 is TGTGCCTGCAGCCCGCTTCAGCCGGGACAAGGACTGCAATACGAGCAGTACTTC. This codes for CACSPLQPGQGLQYEQYF.

This clonotype was found once. J is TRBJ2-1 and V is TRBV5-5, with 7 bases identical to TRBD1. The germline V gene has CDR1 SGHKS and CDR2 YYEKEE (reference sequence). The length of the CDR3 is 16 residues. V was clipped by 2 bases and J by 3 bases; unmatched bases: 8. Here the CDR3 DNA reads TGTGCCAGCAGCTTCGCACAGGGGCAGCTCTACAATGAGCAGTTCTTC. Protein product: CASSFAQGQLYNEQFF. Supplemented by reference TRBV5-5 and TRBJ2-1, the full variable domain reads DAGVTQSPTHLIKTRGQQVTLRCSPISGHKSVSWYQQVLGQGPQFIFQYYEKEERGRGNFPDRFSARQFPNYSSELNVNALLLGDSALYLCASSFAQGQLYNEQFFGPGTRLTVL.

This clonotype was counted a few times. The rearrangement links TRBV3-1 to TRBJ1-1, with 8 bases fitting TRBD1. CDR1 is LGHDT and CDR2 is YNNKEL in the germline V gene (reference sequence). The V and J ends lost 2 bases and 4 bases, in that order; junction bases with no gene match: 12. CDR3 length: 17 amino acids. In DNA, the CDR3 is TGTGCCAGCAGCCAATCGCAGGGGGCATATTTGGGCACTGAAGCTTTCTTT. Encoded protein: CASSQSQGAYLGTEAFF.

The CDR3 DNA reads TGTGCCAGCAGCCTTGACCCCCAGGGGGCAATCTACGAGCAGTACTTC. It specifies CASSLDPQGAIYEQYF. The chain employs TRBV12-3 or TRBV12-4 and TRBJ2-7; TRBD1 aligns across 8 bases. The CDR3 is 16 residues long. Trimming took 6 bases from V and 3 from J; bases not matched to a gene: 13.

This clonotype was found a few times. The rearrangement joins TRBV6-4 to TRBJ2-2; D unclear. Germline V lookup: CDR1 MRHNA, CDR2 SNTAGT. V was clipped by 2 bases and J by 5 bases, with 9 bases between them. The CDR3 spans 14 residues. CDR3 loop: CASSDNSETGELFF. The CDR3 bases are TGTGCCAGCAGTGACAACTCCGAGACCGGGGAGCTGTTTTTT.

In this sample, this clonotype turned up once. This rearrangement joins TRBV29-1 to TRBJ2-1; 9 nucleotides align to TRBD1. Trimming at V came to 8 bases and at J to 7 bases, leaving 15 bases not matched to a gene. CDR3 size: 15 residues. Germline CDR1 reads SQVTM; CDR2 reads ANQGSEA. The CDR3 loop reads CSFDRGIGVRNEQFF. As DNA, the CDR3 is TGCAGCTTCGACAGGGGGATCGGGGTTCGGAATGAGCAGTTCTTC.

This clonotype was detected a few times. The chain links TRBV20-1 to TRBJ1-3; 8 positions agree with TRBD1. The CDR3 contains 15 residues. V lost 6 bases, J lost 0 bases, and 7 bases stayed unmatched. Germline-derived CDR1 and CDR2 are DFQATT and SNEGSKA (reference sequence). As DNA, the CDR3 is TGCAGTGCACGGACAGGGCCGAGCTCTGGAAACACCATATATTTT. The encoded protein is CSARTGPSSGNTIYF.

This clonotype was detected only a few times. The chain couples TRBV4-1 to TRBJ2-5; no firm D call. The CDR3 runs 15 residues. Germline V gives CDR1 MGHRA, CDR2 YSYEKL. V was clipped by 1 base and J by 5 bases, with 14 bases between them. DNA of the CDR3: TGCGCCAGCAGCCAAGGGCCCGCCTTTGTGGAGACCCAGTACTTC. It codes for CASSQGPAFVETQYF.